Listed below are T cell receptor beta chains from one sample, sequenced in a study of blood T cell repertoires in COVID-19. Clones were read by immunoSEQ multiplex PCR, and TCRdb kept only the in-frame ones, dropping some. The sample lists 150,000 to 200,000 clones; 70% to 90% were seen once. The material sequenced was peripheral blood. The receptors were sampled from a woman in her thirties with acute or convalescent COVID-19. CDR3s include the opening cysteine and the closing phenylalanine or tryptophan. A D gene is named only where the DNA matches it firmly. The size of a clone is reported for some rows only, either as once, few or many, or as a class for expanded clones.

J: TRBJ1-1; V: TRBV19; size: NA; D: NA; CDR3: CASIPNPEYTEAFF; DNA: TGTGCCAGTATTCCCAATCCAGAATACACTGAAGCTTTCTTT
J: TRBJ2-1; V: TRBV5-1; size: NA; D: TRBD2; CDR3: CASGGGSGDNEQFF; DNA: TGCGCCAGTGGCGGGGGGTCCGGGGACAATGAGCAGTTCTTC
J: TRBJ1-4; V: TRBV3-1/TRBV3-2; size: few; D: TRBD1; CDR3: CASSHRDRDEKLFF; DNA: TGTGCCAGCAGCCACCGGGACAGGGATGAAAAACTGTTTTTT
J: TRBJ1-3; V: TRBV5-1; size: NA; D: TRBD1; CDR3: CASSLEGAQDTIYF; DNA: TGCGCCAGCAGCTTAGAGGGGGCGCAGGACACCATATATTTT
J: TRBJ1-2; V: TRBV2; size: NA; D: TRBD1; CDR3: CASSVTGDGYTF; DNA: TGTGCCAGCAGCGTTACAGGGGATGGCTACACCTTC
J: TRBJ1-6; V: TRBV30; size: NA; D: TRBD1; CDR3: CAGTSGGSSPLHF; DNA: TGTGCCGGAACTTCAGGGGGAAGTTCACCCCTCCACTTT
J: TRBJ2-1; V: TRBV15; size: NA; D: NA; CDR3: CATSRGSPGKPHNEQFF; DNA: TGTGCCACCAGCAGAGGTTCCCCAGGAAAGCCACACAATGAGCAGTTCTTC
J: TRBJ2-7; V: TRBV6-1; size: NA; D: NA; CDR3: CASSEADTYYEQYF; DNA: TGTGCCAGCAGTGAAGCTGACACATACTACGAGCAGTACTTC
J: TRBJ2-3; V: TRBV27; size: NA; D: TRBD2; CDR3: CASSLRGTSGRAQIDTQYF; DNA: TGTGCCAGCAGTTTAAGGGGGACTAGCGGGAGGGCGCAGATAGATACGCAGTATTTT
J: TRBJ2-7; V: TRBV5-4; size: once; D: NA; CDR3: CASSFSGLSEQYF; DNA: TGTGCCAGCAGCTTCTCGGGGTTGTCCGAGCAGTACTTC
J: TRBJ1-3; V: TRBV18; size: NA; D: NA; CDR3: CALGKRASGNTIYF; DNA: TGTGCCCTCGGGAAACGAGCTTCTGGAAACACCATATATTTT
J: TRBJ1-1; V: TRBV3-1/TRBV3-2; size: NA; D: NA; CDR3: CASSQRGGNTEAFF; DNA: TGTGCCAGCAGCCAAAGAGGGGGGAACACTGAAGCTTTCTTT
J: TRBJ2-3; V: TRBV9; size: NA; D: TRBD2; CDR3: CASSPNPGGVDTQYF; DNA: TGTGCCAGCAGCCCTAATCCGGGAGGGGTGGATACGCAGTATTTT
J: TRBJ1-1; V: TRBV29-1; size: NA; D: NA; CDR3: CSAPGEHTEAFF; DNA: TGCAGCGCACCAGGGGAACACACTGAAGCTTTCTTT
J: TRBJ1-5; V: TRBV19; size: NA; D: TRBD1; CDR3: CARTSDRDNQPQHF; DNA: TGTGCCAGAACCTCGGACAGGGACAATCAGCCCCAGCATTTT
J: TRBJ2-7; V: TRBV29-1; size: NA; D: NA; CDR3: CSVIRTYEQYF; DNA: TGCAGCGTGATCAGAACCTACGAGCAGTACTTC